This is a list of T cell receptor beta chains from one sample in a study of blood T cells in healthy people across ages. Each CDR3 protein is one row after TCRdb ran MiXCR on the 5' RACE reads. This sample has around 1,000,000 distinct CDR3 sequences, with roughly a quarter found just once. This same sample was also part of a study on T cells of mothers and their children.

Sequencing input: blood. The origin of the receptors is a girl aged 2-10 years in good health. CDR3s include the opening cysteine and the closing phenylalanine or tryptophan. Each record gives: J gene, CDR3 length, D gene, V gene, clone size, CDR3 protein, CDR3 DNA. The D gene is left open where the match is weak. Clone size is given for some rows only: seen once, a few or many times, or a class if the clone is expanded.

TRBJ1-2 | 14 | - | TRBV12-3/TRBV12-4 | - | CASSLGQTNYGYTF | TGTGCCAGCAGTTTAGGGCAGACGAACTATGGCTACACCTTC
TRBJ2-7 | 13 | - | TRBV10-3 | few | CAISEGLVYEQYF | TGTGCCATCAGTGAGGGGTTAGTGTACGAGCAGTACTTC
TRBJ2-2 | 16 | TRBD1 | TRBV7-8 | few | CASSHFRGLNTGELFF | TGTGCCAGCAGCCATTTCAGGGGGCTGAACACCGGGGAGCTGTTTTTT
TRBJ1-2 | 16 | TRBD1 | TRBV12-3/TRBV12-4 | - | CASSTNTGQGEDGYTF | TGTGCCAGCAGTACAAACACGGGACAGGGGGAGGATGGCTACACCTTC
TRBJ2-7 | 15 | TRBD2 | TRBV7-3 | few | CASSSAGGPSEIQYF | TGTGCCAGCAGCTCAGCGGGGGGGCCGTCAGAGATCCAGTACTTC
TRBJ2-4 | 15 | - | TRBV15 | few | CATSRGGLAKNIQYF | TGTGCCACCAGCAGAGGTGGTTTAGCCAAAAACATTCAGTACTTC
TRBJ2-3 | 14 | - | TRBV10-3 | - | CAIKEQLSTDTQYF | TGTGCCATCAAGGAACAGTTAAGCACAGATACGCAGTATTTT
TRBJ2-3 | 16 | - | TRBV6-2/TRBV6-3 | - | CASSYSGGAGLDTQYF | TGTGCCAGCAGTTATTCAGGAGGGGCCGGACTAGATACGCAGTATTTT
TRBJ1-1 | 14 | TRBD1 | TRBV11-3 | - | CASSPGDRGTEAFF | TGTGCCAGCAGTCCAGGGGACAGGGGCACTGAAGCTTTCTTT
TRBJ1-1 | 12 | - | TRBV5-1 | - | CASSLEGGEAFF | TGCGCCAGCAGCTTGGAAGGCGGAGAAGCTTTCTTT
TRBJ1-3 | 17 | TRBD1 | TRBV28 | few | CASSPYPGQGEKNTIYF | TGTGCCAGCAGTCCTTACCCTGGACAGGGGGAGAAAAACACCATATATTTT
TRBJ2-2 | 13 | - | TRBV5-6 | - | CASSLSNAGELFF | TGTGCCAGCAGCCTCTCAAACGCCGGGGAGCTGTTTTTT
TRBJ2-3 | 14 | - | TRBV9 | many | CASSGGADTDTQYF | TGTGCCAGCAGCGGGGGGGCCGACACAGATACGCAGTATTTT
TRBJ2-1 | 13 | - | TRBV24-1 | few | CATSDISYNEQFF | TGTGCCACCAGTGATATCTCCTACAATGAGCAGTTCTTC
TRBJ1-6 | 15 | - | TRBV5-5 | - | CASSSAELSVWPLHF | TGTGCCAGCAGCTCCGCGGAACTCTCGGTTTGGCCCCTCCACTTT
TRBJ2-1 | 16 | - | TRBV6-1 | few | CASSALTGKSSHEQFF | TGTGCCAGCAGTGCCCTCACAGGGAAATCCAGCCATGAGCAGTTCTTC